Given below is one T cell receptor (beta chain) in context. This sample is drawn from a study of blood T cell repertoires in COVID-19. As for the study in general: Acute-phase and convalescent COVID-19 samples originated in the United States, Italy and Spain. PBMCs, B-cell-depleted T cells, or T cells were the source of the cDNA or gDNA that made up the material.

Per the original methods: Reference gene primers were amplified, and this amplification served to estimate nucleated cell counts. Sequencing used immunoSEQ multiplex PCR; TCRdb keeps in-frame clones, though not all of them. D and trimming were read from the DNA, whereas the V and J calls and clone size are those reported in that table. The sample yields under 300,000 clones, 65% to 90% seen once. V was trimmed by 1 base and J by 7 bases, leaving 11 bases between them. Germline CDR1 is LGHDT and CDR2 is YNNKEL (reference sequence). There are 13 residues in the CDR3. This rearrangement joins TRBV3-1 (or the pseudogene TRBV3-2) to TRBJ2-7; a possible D gene is TRBD1 (5 bases). The TCR sequence derives from a human donor in a cohort sampled during active COVID-19. The specimen sequenced was peripheral blood. In nucleotides, the CDR3 is TGTGCCAGCAGCCAAGTGTCCTCAGGGGAGCAGTACTTC. It encodes CASSQVSSGEQYF.